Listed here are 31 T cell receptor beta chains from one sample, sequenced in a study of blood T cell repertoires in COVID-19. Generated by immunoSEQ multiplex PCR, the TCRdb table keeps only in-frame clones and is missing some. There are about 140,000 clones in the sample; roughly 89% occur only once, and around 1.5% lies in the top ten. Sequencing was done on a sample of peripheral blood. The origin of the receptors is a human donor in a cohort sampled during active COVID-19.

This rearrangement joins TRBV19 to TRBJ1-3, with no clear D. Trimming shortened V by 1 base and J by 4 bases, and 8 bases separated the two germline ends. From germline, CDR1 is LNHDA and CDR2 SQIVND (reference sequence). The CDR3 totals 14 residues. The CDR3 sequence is CASSIGGYGNTIYF. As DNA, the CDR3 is TGTGCCAGTAGTATAGGCGGGTACGGAAACACCATATATTTT. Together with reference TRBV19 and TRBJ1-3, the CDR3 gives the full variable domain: DGGITQSPKYLFRKEGQNVTLSCEQNLNHDAMYWYRQDPGQGLRLIYYSQIVNDFQKGDIAEGYSVSREKKESFPLTVTSAQKNPTAFYLCASSIGGYGNTIYFGEGSWLTVV.

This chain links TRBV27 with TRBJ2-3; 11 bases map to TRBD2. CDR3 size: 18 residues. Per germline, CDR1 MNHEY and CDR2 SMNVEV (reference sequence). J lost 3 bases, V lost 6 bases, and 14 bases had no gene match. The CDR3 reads CASRLPTLAGVGTDTQYF. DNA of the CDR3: TGTGCCAGCAGGTTACCGACACTAGCGGGGGTCGGGACAGATACGCAGTATTTT.

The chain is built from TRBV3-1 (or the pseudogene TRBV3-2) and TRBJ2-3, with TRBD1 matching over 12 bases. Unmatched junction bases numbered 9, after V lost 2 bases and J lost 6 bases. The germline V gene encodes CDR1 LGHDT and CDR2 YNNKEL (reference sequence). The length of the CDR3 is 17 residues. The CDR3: CASSQLLRDRGPDTQYF. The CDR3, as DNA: TGTGCCAGCAGCCAACTACTCCGGGACAGGGGGCCGGATACGCAGTATTTT.

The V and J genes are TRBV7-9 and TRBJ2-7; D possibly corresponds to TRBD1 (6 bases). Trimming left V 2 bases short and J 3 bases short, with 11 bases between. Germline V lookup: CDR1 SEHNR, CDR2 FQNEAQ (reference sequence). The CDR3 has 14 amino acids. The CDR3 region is CASSLQGKHYEQYF. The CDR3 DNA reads TGTGCCAGCAGCTTACAGGGGAAGCACTACGAGCAGTACTTC.

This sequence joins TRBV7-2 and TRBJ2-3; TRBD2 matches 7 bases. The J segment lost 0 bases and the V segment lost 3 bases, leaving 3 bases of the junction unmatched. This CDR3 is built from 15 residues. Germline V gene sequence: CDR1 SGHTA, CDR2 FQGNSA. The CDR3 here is CASSFGGGSTDTQYF. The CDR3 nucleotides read TGTGCCAGCAGCTTCGGCGGGGGTAGCACAGATACGCAGTATTTT.

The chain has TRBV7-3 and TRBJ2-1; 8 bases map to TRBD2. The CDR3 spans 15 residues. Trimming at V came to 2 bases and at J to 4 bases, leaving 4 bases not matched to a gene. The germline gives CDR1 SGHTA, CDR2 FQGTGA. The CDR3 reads CASSLRSGGYNEQFF. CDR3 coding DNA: TGTGCCAGCAGCTTACGGAGCGGGGGTTACAATGAGCAGTTCTTC. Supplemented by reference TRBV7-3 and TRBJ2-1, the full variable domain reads GAGVSQTPSNKVTEKGKYVELRCDPISGHTALYWYRQSLGQGPEFLIYFQGTGAADDSGLPNDRFFAVRPEGSVSTLKIQRTERGDSAVYLCASSLRSGGYNEQFFGPGTRLTVL.

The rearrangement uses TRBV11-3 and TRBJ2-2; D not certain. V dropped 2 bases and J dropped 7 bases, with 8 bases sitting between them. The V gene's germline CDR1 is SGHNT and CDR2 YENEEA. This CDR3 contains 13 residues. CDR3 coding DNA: TGTGCCAGCAGCTTATTGGCACACGGGGAGCTGTTTTTT. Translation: CASSLLAHGELFF. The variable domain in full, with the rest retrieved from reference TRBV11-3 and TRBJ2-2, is EAGVVQSPRYKIIEKKQPVAFWCNPISGHNTLYWYLQNLGQGPELLIRYENEEAVDDSQLPKDRFSAERLKGVDSTLKIQPAELGDSAVYLCASSLLAHGELFFGEGSRLTVL.

DNA for the CDR3: TGTGCCAGCAGTTTAAACAGGGGGCCGGATGAAAAACTGTTTTTT. Encoded protein: CASSLNRGPDEKLFF. This chain joins TRBV6-5 and TRBJ1-4; 9 nucleotides agree with TRBD1. Germline CDR1 is MNHEY and CDR2 is SVGAGI. The CDR3 spans 15 residues. V lost 4 bases and J lost 6; bases outside the gene matches: 6.

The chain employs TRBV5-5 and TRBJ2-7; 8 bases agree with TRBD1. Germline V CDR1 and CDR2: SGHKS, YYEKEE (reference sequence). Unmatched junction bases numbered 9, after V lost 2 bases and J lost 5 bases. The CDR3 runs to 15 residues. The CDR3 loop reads CASSFPRTGKNEQYF. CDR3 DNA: TGTGCCAGCAGCTTCCCAAGGACAGGGAAAAACGAGCAGTACTTC.

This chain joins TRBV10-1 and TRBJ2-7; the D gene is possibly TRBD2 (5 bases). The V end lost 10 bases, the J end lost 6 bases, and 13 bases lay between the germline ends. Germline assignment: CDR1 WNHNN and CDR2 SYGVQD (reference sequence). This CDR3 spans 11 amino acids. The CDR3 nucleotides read TGCGCCACTTCCAGGAGGATCGAGCAGTACTTC. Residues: CATSRRIEQYF.

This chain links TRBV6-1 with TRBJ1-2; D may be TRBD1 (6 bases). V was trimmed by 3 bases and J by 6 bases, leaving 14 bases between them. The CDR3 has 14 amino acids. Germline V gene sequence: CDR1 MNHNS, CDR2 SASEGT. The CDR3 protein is CASSDWWQGNGYTF. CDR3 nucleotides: TGTGCCAGCAGTGATTGGTGGCAGGGGAATGGCTACACCTTC.

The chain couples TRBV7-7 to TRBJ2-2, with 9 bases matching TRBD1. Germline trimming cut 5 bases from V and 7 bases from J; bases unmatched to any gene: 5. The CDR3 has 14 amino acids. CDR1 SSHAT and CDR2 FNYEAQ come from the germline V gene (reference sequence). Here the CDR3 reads CASSPGTGIGELFF. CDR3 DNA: TGTGCCAGCAGCCCCGGGACAGGGATCGGGGAGCTGTTTTTT.

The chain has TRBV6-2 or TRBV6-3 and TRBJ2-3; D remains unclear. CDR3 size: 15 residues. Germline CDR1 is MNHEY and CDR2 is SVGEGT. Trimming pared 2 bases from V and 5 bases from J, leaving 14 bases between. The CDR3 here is CASSYIGPWRDTQYF. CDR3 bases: TGTGCCAGCAGTTACATCGGTCCCTGGAGAGATACGCAGTATTTT.

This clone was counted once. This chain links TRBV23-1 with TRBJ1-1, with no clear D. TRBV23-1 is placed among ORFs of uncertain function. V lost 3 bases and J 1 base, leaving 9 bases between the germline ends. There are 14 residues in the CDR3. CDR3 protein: CASSQVRQNTEAFF. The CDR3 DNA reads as TGCGCCAGCAGTCAGGTCCGACAGAACACTGAAGCTTTCTTT.

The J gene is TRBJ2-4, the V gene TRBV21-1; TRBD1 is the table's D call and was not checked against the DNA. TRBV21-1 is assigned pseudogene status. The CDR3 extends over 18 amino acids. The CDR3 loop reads CASSSTTGKRVAKNIQYF. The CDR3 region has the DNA TGTGCCAGCAGCTCGACGACAGGGAAGAGGGTAGCCAAAAACATTCAGTACTTC.

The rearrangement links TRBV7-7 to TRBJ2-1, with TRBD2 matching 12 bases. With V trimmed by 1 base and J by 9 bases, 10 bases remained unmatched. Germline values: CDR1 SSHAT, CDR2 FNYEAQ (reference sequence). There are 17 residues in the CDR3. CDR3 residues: CASSLGLAGGHKSEQFF. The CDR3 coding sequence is TGTGCCAGCAGCTTAGGCCTAGCGGGGGGGCATAAAAGTGAGCAGTTCTTC. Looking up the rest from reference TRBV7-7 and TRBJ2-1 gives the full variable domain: GAGVSQSPRYKVTKRGQDVTLRCDPISSHATLYWYQQALGQGPEFLTYFNYEAQPDKSGLPSDRFSAERPEGSISTLTIQRTEQRDSAMYRCASSLGLAGGHKSEQFFGPGTRLTVL.

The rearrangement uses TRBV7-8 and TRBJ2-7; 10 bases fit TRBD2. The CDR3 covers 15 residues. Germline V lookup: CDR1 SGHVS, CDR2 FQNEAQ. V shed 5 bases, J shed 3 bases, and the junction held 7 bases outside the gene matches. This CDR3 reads CASSPLAGEFYEQYF. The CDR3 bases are TGTGCCAGCAGCCCTCTAGCGGGGGAATTCTACGAGCAGTACTTC.

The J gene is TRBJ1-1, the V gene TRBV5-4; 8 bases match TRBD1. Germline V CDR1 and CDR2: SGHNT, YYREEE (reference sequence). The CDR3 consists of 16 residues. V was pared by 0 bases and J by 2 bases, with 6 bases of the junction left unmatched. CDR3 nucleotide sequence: TGTGCCAGCAGCTTGGATTTAGACAGGGGAAACACTGAAGCTTTCTTT. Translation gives CASSLDLDRGNTEAFF.

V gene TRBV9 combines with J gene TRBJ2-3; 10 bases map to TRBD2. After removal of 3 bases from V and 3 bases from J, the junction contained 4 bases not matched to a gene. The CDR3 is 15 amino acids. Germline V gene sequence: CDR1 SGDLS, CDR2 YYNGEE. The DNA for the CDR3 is TGTGCCAGCAGCGCGAGCGGGGGGGTAACAGATACGCAGTATTTT. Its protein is CASSASGGVTDTQYF.

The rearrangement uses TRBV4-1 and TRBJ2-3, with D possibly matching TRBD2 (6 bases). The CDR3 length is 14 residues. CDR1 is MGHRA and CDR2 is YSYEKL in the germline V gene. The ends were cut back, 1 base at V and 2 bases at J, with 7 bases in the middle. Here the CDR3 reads CASSQAGVTDTQYF. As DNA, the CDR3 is TGCGCCAGCAGCCAAGCGGGGGTCACAGATACGCAGTATTTT.

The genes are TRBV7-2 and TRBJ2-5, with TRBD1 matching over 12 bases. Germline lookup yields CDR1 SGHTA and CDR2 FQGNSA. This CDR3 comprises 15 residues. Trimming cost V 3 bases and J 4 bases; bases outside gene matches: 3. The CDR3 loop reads CASSLGQGAAETQYF. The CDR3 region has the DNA TGTGCCAGCAGCTTGGGACAGGGGGCCGCAGAGACCCAGTACTTC.

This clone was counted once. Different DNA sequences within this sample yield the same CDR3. Here the CDR3 DNA reads TGTGCCAGCAGTGAGCAGGGTGGAGGCTACACCTTC. Translated, it gives CASSEQGGGYTF. This chain links TRBV25-1 with TRBJ1-2; tentatively, D is TRBD1 (5 bases). V shed 3 bases and J shed 8 bases, with 10 bases lying between them. The CDR3 totals 12 residues. Germline V gives CDR1 MGHDK, CDR2 SYGVNS.

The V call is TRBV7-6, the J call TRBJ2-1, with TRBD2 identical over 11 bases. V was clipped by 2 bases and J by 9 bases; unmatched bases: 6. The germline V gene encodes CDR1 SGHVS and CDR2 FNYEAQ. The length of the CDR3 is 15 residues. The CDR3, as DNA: TGTGCCAGCAGCTTATTGACTAGCGGGGCTGGTGAGCAGTTCTTC. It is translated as CASSLLTSGAGEQFF.

CDR3: CASSVAIGRGLETQYF. The CDR3 nucleotides read TGTGCCAGCAGCGTAGCGATCGGGAGGGGCTTGGAGACCCAGTACTTC. The chain combines TRBV9 with TRBJ2-5; 8 bases line up with TRBD2. V lost 0 bases and J lost 5; bases outside the gene matches: 9. The germline CDR1 and CDR2 sequences are SGDLS and YYNGEE. This CDR3 is built from 16 residues.

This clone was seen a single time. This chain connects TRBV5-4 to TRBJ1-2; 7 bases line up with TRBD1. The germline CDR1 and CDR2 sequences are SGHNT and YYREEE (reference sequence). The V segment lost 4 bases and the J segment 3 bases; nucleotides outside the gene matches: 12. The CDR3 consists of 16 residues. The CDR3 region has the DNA TGTGCCAGCAGCCGCCAAATAGGGGGCGCCGACTATGGCTACACCTTC. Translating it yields CASSRQIGGADYGYTF.

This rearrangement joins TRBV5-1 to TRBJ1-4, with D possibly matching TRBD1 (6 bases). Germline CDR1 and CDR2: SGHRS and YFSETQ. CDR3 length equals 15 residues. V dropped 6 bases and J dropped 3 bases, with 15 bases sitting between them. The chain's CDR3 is CASTEGGAPNEKLFF. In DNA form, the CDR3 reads TGCGCCAGCACCGAAGGGGGGGCACCTAATGAAAAACTGTTTTTT.

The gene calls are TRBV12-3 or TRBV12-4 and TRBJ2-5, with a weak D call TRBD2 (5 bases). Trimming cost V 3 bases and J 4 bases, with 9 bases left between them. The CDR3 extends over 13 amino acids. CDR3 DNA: TGTGCCAGCAGTTTGGGCCTAGCAGAGACCCAGTACTTC. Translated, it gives CASSLGLAETQYF.

Here the CDR3 DNA reads TGTGCCAGCAGCTTGGCCGGGAGAGGGACAGGGGGCAATGAGCAGTTCTTC. Its protein product is CASSLAGRGTGGNEQFF. V gene TRBV5-4 combines with J gene TRBJ2-1, with 11 bases aligning to TRBD1. The CDR3 contains 17 residues. Per the germline V gene, CDR1 is SGHNT and CDR2 is YYREEE (reference sequence). With 0 bases clipped from V and 6 bases from J, the junction kept 8 bases outside the gene matches.

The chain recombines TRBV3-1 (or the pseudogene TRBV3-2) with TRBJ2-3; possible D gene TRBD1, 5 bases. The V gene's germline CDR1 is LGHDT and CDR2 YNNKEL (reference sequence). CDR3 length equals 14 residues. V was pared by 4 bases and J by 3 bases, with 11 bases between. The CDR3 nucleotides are TGTGCCAGCAGCCGGCGGCAGGGAACAGATACGCAGTATTTT. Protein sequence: CASSRRQGTDTQYF.

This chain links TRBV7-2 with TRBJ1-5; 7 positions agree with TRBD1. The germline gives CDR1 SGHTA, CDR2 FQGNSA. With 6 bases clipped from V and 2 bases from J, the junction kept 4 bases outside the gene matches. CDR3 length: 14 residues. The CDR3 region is CASRLTGGNQPQHF. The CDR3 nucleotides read TGTGCCAGCAGACTAACAGGGGGCAATCAGCCCCAGCATTTT.

The CDR3 region has the DNA TGCGCCAGCAGTAGCGGGGGGGCCCCGGGAGAGACCCAGTACTTC. Translated: CASSSGGAPGETQYF. The V and J genes are TRBV5-1 and TRBJ2-5, with 11 bases identical to TRBD2. Germline assignment: CDR1 SGHRS and CDR2 YFSETQ. Germline trimming cut 5 bases from V and 4 bases from J; bases unmatched to any gene: 7. This CDR3 has 15 amino acids.